Below are 15 T cell receptor beta chains sequenced from a single sample in a study of blood T cell repertoires in COVID-19. Profiling relied on immunoSEQ multiplex PCR, and the TCRdb table lists in-frame clones only, not all of them. Found here are approximately 350,000 clones, less than 90% of them singletons; the top ten hold 7.1%. Sequenced material: peripheral blood. These TCRs come from a woman aged 60-75 years with COVID-19, enrolled during active disease.

The chain's CDR3 is CASSQLASGGTDTQYF. In DNA, the CDR3 is TGTGCCAGCAGCCAACTAGCTAGCGGGGGCACAGATACGCAGTATTTT. V gene TRBV7-6 combines with J gene TRBJ2-3; TRBD2 aligns across 9 bases. The CDR3 has 16 amino acids. V lost 5 bases to trimming and J lost 1 base; unmatched junction nucleotides: 7. CDR1 is SGHVS, CDR2 FNYEAQ, per germline.

V gene TRBV29-1 combines with J gene TRBJ1-3, with D possibly TRBD1 on 6 matching bases. Per germline, CDR1 SQVTM and CDR2 ANQGSEA. The length of the CDR3 is 14 residues. V dropped 6 bases and J dropped 0 bases, with 12 bases sitting between them. As DNA, the CDR3 is TGCAGCGTCCACTTGACAGGCTCTGGAAACACCATATATTTT. It yields the protein CSVHLTGSGNTIYF.

The chain has TRBV10-1 and TRBJ2-3; 11 bases fit TRBD2. The CDR3 extends over 14 amino acids. The ends lost 5 bases at V and 4 bases at J; junction bases unmatched: 2. Germline V gene data show CDR1 as WNHNN and CDR2 as SYGVQD (reference sequence). For the CDR3, the DNA is TGCGCCAGCAGTCTAGCGGGGGGACCAGATACGCAGTATTTT. Encoded protein: CASSLAGGPDTQYF.

This clone was recorded only once. The chain combines TRBV5-1 with TRBJ2-1; maybe TRBD1 (5 bases). This CDR3 comprises 15 residues. Germline CDR1 and CDR2: SGHRS and YFSETQ. Trimming shortened V by 2 bases and J by 7 bases, and 16 bases separated the two germline ends. For the CDR3, the DNA is TGCGCCAGCAGCTTCGTTCCAGGGTCTGAAAATGAGCAGTTCTTC. Protein sequence: CASSFVPGSENEQFF.

The rearrangement uses TRBV4-1 and TRBJ1-3; D unclear. Deletions cut 4 bases from V and 0 bases from J, with 10 bases between. Germline V gives CDR1 MGHRA, CDR2 YSYEKL. The CDR3 is 15 residues long. CDR3 nucleotides: TGCGCCAGCAGCCCCACAGCTAACTCTGGAAACACCATATATTTT. Protein sequence: CASSPTANSGNTIYF.

This rearrangement joins TRBV18 to TRBJ2-7; D is perhaps TRBD2 (7 bases). Between the trimmed V and J ends, which lost 0 bases and 2 bases, there was a span of 8 bases. Germline CDR1 reads KGHSH; CDR2 reads LQKENI. CDR3 size: 14 residues. The CDR3 is CASSPPGGPYEQYF. The CDR3 DNA reads as TGTGCCAGCTCACCACCGGGGGGGCCCTACGAGCAGTACTTC. The full variable domain, in which reference TRBV18 and TRBJ2-7 provide the parts outside the CDR3, is NAGVMQNPRHLVRRRGQEARLRCSPMKGHSHVYWYRQLPEEGLKFMVYLQKENIIDESGMPKERFSAEFPKEGPSILRIQQVVRGDSAAYFCASSPPGGPYEQYFGPGTRLTVT.

CDR3 bases: TGTGCCAGCAGCTTGGCGATTGTTCAGATTGCTAACTATGGCTACACCTTC. It yields the protein CASSLAIVQIANYGYTF. J is TRBJ1-2 and V is TRBV5-4, with D unresolved. The CDR3 totals 17 residues. Looked up from germline, CDR1 is SGHNT and CDR2 is YYREEE (reference sequence). V lost 0 bases and J lost 0, with 15 bases in between.

This chain joins TRBV18 and TRBJ1-2; D call uncertain. The CDR3 has 14 amino acids. Trimming removed 3 bases from V and 8 bases from J, with 16 bases in between. Germline CDR1 KGHSH, CDR2 LQKENI. CDR3 residues: CASSPQEATGGYTF. The DNA of the CDR3 is TGTGCCAGCTCACCGCAGGAGGCCACTGGGGGCTACACCTTC.

The chain combines TRBV7-9 with TRBJ2-3; 14 bases align to TRBD2. The CDR3 runs 18 residues. J lost 2 bases, V lost 5 bases, and 9 bases had no gene match. In germline, CDR1 is SEHNR, CDR2 FQNEAQ (reference sequence). The CDR3 DNA sequence: TGTGCCAGCAGCCCGGGACTAGCGGGGGCCCGCAACACAGATACGCAGTATTTT. It encodes CASSPGLAGARNTDTQYF.

V gene TRBV7-9 combines with J gene TRBJ2-2; D uncertain. Trimming took 2 bases from V and 1 from J, leaving 5 bases between them. In germline, CDR1 is SEHNR, CDR2 FQNEAQ (reference sequence). The CDR3 is 14 amino acids. The CDR3 reads CASSLTGNTGELFF. CDR3 nucleotide sequence: TGTGCCAGCAGCTTAACGGGGAACACCGGGGAGCTGTTTTTT.

The chain uses TRBV6-2 or TRBV6-3 and TRBJ1-5; 9 bases are shared with TRBD1. Germline trimming cut 2 bases from V and 0 bases from J; bases unmatched to any gene: 2. CDR3 length: 16 residues. Germline loops: CDR1 MNHEY, CDR2 SVGEGT. CDR3 in amino acids: CASSYGQGFSNQPQHF. The CDR3 bases are TGTGCCAGCAGTTACGGACAGGGGTTTAGCAATCAGCCCCAGCATTTT.

The chain couples TRBV4-3 to TRBJ2-7; 11 bases match TRBD2. The CDR3 is made up of 17 amino acids. Looked up from germline, CDR1 is LGHNA and CDR2 is YSLEER. V shed 0 bases, J shed 3 bases, and the junction held 7 bases outside the gene matches. CDR3 nucleotide sequence: TGCGCCAGCAGCCAAGATTCTGCTAGCGGGGGGTTCTACGAGCAGTACTTC. Amino acid sequence: CASSQDSASGGFYEQYF.

Turning to this clone: The sample holds other DNA sequences that translate to the same CDR3. This rearrangement joins TRBV5-1 to TRBJ1-2; the D gene is possibly TRBD1 (5 bases). Germline V gene data show CDR1 as SGHRS and CDR2 as YFSETQ. V dropped 1 base and J dropped 1 base, with 5 bases sitting between them. This CDR3 has 13 amino acids. The CDR3, as DNA: TGCGCCAGCAGCTTGCAGGGTAACTATGGCTACACCTTC. The encoded protein is CASSLQGNYGYTF.

The chain uses TRBV5-4 and TRBJ1-2; no clear D. CDR1 and CDR2 (germline): SGHNT, YYREEE (reference sequence). The CDR3 contains 15 residues. V lost 4 bases and J 0 bases, leaving 13 bases between the germline ends. The chain's CDR3 is CASSHGSLANYGYTF. Written as DNA, the CDR3 is TGTGCCAGCAGCCACGGGTCCCTAGCTAACTATGGCTACACCTTC.

V and J are TRBV5-1 and TRBJ1-1; unclear D gene. The CDR3 totals 13 residues. V was pared by 1 base and J by 4 bases, with 8 bases between. Germline CDR1 SGHRS, CDR2 YFSETQ. CDR3 loop: CASSLLAGTEAFF. As DNA, the CDR3 is TGCGCCAGCAGCTTGTTGGCGGGCACTGAAGCTTTCTTT.